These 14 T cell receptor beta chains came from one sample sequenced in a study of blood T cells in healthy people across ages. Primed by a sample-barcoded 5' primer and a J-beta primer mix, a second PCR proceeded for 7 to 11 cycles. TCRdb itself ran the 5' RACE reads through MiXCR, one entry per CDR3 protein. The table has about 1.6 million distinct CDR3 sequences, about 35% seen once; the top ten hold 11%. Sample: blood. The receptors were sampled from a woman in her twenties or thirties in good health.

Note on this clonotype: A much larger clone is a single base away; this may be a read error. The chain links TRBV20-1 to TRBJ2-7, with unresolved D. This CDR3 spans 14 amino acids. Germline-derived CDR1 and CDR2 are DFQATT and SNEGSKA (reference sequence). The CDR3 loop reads CSASKGSLTYERYF. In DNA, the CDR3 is TGCAGTGCTAGCAAAGGGTCGCTTACCTACGAGCGGTACTTC.

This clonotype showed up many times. The CDR3 DNA reads TGCAGTGCTAGAGGCGGCGGGGGGGCCGTAGAGACCCAGTACTTC. Its translation: CSARGGGGAVETQYF. The chain recombines TRBV20-1 with TRBJ2-5; 9 bases match TRBD2. Losses at the gene ends were 1 base for V and 4 bases for J; bases not matched to a gene: 7. Germline V gene data show CDR1 as DFQATT and CDR2 as SNEGSKA (reference sequence). This CDR3 is built from 15 residues.

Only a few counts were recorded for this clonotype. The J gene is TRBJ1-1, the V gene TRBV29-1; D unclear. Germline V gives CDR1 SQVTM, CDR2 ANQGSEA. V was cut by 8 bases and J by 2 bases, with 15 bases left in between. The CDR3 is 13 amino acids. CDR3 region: CSFEQAENTEAFF. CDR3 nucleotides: TGCAGCTTCGAGCAGGCCGAAAACACTGAAGCTTTCTTT.

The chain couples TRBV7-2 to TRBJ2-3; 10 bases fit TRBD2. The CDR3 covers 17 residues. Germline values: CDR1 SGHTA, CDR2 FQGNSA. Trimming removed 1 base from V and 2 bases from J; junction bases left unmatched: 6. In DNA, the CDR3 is TGTGCCAGCAGCTTAGTCCCCCTAGCGGGGGACACAGATACGCAGTATTTT. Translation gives CASSLVPLAGDTDTQYF.

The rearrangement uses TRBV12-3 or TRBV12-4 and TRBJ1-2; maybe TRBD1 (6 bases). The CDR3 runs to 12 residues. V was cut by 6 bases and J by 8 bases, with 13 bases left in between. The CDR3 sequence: CASSYTGRGYTF. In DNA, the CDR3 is TGTGCCAGCAGCTATACAGGGAGAGGCTACACCTTC.

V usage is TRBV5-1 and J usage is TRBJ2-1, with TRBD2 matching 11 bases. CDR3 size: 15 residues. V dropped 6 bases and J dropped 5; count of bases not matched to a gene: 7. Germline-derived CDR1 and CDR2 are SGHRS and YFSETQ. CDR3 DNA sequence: TGCGCCAGCACCACCGGACTAGCGGGTAACAATGAGCAGTTCTTC. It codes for CASTTGLAGNNEQFF.

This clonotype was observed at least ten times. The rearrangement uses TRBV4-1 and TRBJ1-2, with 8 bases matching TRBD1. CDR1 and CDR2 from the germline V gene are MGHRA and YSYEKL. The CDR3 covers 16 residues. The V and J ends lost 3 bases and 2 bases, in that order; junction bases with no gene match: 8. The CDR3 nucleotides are TGCGCCAGCAGCCACGTCCCAGGGGGCGCAAACTATGGCTACACCTTC. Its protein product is CASSHVPGGANYGYTF.

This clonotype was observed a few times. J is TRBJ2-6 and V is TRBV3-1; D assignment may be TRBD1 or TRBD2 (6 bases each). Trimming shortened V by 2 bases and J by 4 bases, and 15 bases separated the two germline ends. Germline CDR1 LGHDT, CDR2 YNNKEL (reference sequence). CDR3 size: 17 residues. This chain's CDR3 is CASSQPKGGPGANVLTF. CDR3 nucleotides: TGTGCCAGCAGCCAACCTAAAGGGGGGCCCGGGGCCAACGTCCTGACTTTC.

In DNA, the CDR3 is TGTGCCAGCAGCCGTAGCGGAGTTCGATACGAGCAGTACTTC. This sequence encodes CASSRSGVRYEQYF. The J gene is TRBJ2-7, the V gene TRBV3-1, with D possibly being TRBD2 (6 bases). CDR1 is LGHDT and CDR2 is YNNKEL in the germline V gene (reference sequence). The CDR3 loop spans 14 amino acids. The V gene lost 4 bases and the J gene lost 4 bases, with 14 bases spanning the gap.

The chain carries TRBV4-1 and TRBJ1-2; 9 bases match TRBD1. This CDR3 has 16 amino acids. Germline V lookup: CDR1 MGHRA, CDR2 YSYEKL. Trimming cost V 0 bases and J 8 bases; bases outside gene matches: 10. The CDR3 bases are TGCGCCAGCAGCCAAGACTCGGGACAGGGCCTTGGGGGCTACACCTTC. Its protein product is CASSQDSGQGLGGYTF.

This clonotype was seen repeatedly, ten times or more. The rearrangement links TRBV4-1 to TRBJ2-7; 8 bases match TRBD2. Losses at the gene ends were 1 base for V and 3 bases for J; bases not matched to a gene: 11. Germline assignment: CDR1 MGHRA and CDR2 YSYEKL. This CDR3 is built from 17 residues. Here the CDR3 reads CASSQADFLAGVYEQYF. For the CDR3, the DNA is TGCGCCAGCAGCCAAGCCGACTTCCTAGCGGGTGTCTACGAGCAGTACTTC.

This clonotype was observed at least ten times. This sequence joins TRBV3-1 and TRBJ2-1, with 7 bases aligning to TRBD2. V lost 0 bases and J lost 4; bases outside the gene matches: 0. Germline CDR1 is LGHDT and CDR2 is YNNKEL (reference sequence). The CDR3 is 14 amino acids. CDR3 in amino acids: CASSQEGLYNEQFF. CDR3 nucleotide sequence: TGTGCCAGCAGCCAAGAGGGACTATACAATGAGCAGTTCTTC.

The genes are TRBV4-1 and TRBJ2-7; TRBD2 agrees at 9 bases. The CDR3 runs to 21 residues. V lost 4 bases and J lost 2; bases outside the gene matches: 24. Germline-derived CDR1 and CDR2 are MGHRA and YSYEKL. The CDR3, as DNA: TGCGCCAGCAGCCGTCGGCAATTGGAGGAATGGAAGAGACTAGCGGCCTACGAGCAGTACTTC. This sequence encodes CASSRRQLEEWKRLAAYEQYF.

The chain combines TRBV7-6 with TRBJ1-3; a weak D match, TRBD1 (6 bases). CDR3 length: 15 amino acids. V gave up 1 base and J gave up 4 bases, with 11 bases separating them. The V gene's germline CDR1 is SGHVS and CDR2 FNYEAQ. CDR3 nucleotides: TGTGCCAGCAGCTTAGTACAGGGCCGAGGAAACACCATATATTTT. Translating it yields CASSLVQGRGNTIYF.